This T cell receptor (beta chain) was profiled in a study of shared clonotypes between healthy human individuals. Points from the study as a whole: Clonotypes shared by all four sorted-subset donors had higher generation probabilities than non-shared clonotypes.

This clone was counted a single time. What it binds is not known. The sample holds other DNA sequences that translate to the same CDR3. CD45RO-negative CD8 cells positively selected for CCR7 made up the naive population, which excluded terminally differentiated effector memory CD45RA+ cells. Assay used: immunoSEQ multiplex PCR; TCRdb lists only in-frame clones, some missing. The sample consists of about 2.2 million clones, about 92% of them appearing once. The germline V gene encodes CDR1 MDHEN and CDR2 SYDVKM. V was trimmed by 6 bases and J by 1 base, leaving 4 bases between them. This CDR3 comprises 11 residues.

Sequencing was carried out using naive CD8+ T cells from PBMCs. The chain couples TRBV28 to TRBJ2-7; D is ambiguous. The clonotype originates from a man between 18 and 35 years old in good health. Some clones in this sample may be carry-over from other donors' samples. CDR3 sequence (DNA): TGTGCCAGCAGAGGGTCCTACGAGCAGTACTTC. Protein: CASRGSYEQYF.